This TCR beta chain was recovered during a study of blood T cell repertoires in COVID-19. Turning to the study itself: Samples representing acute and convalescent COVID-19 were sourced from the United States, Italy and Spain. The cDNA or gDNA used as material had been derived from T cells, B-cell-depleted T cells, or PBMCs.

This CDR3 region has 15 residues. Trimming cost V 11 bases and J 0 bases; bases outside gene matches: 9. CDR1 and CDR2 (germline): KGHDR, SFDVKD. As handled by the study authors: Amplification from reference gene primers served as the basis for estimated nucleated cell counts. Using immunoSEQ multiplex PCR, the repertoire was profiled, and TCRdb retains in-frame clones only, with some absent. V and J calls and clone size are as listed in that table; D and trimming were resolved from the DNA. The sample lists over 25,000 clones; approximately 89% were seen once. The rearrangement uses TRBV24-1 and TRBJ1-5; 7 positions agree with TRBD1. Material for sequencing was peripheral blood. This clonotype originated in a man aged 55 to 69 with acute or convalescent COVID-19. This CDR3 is CAIPRDSLSNQPQHF. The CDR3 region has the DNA TGTGCCATTCCTCGGGACAGCCTTAGCAATCAGCCCCAGCATTTT.